These T cell receptor beta chains were read from a single sample in a study of CD8+CD57+ T cells in acquired aplastic anemia. TCRdb fed the reads into MiXCR, producing one record per CDR3 protein. The data contain about 18,000 distinct CDR3 sequences, approximately 40% of them singletons. Sequencing was carried out using CD8+CD57+ T cells sorted from PBMCs. The receptor set was obtained from a human donor with aplastic anemia. The CDR3 runs from the conserved cysteine through the conserved F or W. The order of the fields is CDR3 DNA, CDR3 protein, D gene, V gene, clone size, J gene. A D gene is named only where the DNA matches it firmly. Clone size is not always given. Where it is, it says once, few, many or a class for expanded clones.

DNA: TGTGCCAGCAGCTCCGGGACCCACTCTGGAAACACCATATATTTT
CDR3: CASSSGTHSGNTIYF
D: NA
V: TRBV13
size: NA
J: TRBJ1-3

DNA: TGTGCCAGCGCTTCCGTCCCGTCACGCCGACCTACTGAAGCTTTCTTT
CDR3: CASASVPSRRPTEAFF
D: NA
V: TRBV6-5
size: NA
J: TRBJ1-1

DNA: TGTGCCACCAGCAGACCATTTCCGGGACAGGGGGCTTGGGCCAAAAACATTCAGTACTTC
CDR3: CATSRPFPGQGAWAKNIQYF
D: TRBD1
V: TRBV15
size: NA
J: TRBJ2-4

DNA: TGTGCCAGCAGTTTCTGGCGGGAGCAAGCCGAGCTGTACTTC
CDR3: CASSFWREQAELYF
D: TRBD2
V: TRBV6-5
size: NA
J: TRBJ2-7

DNA: TGCGCCAGCAGCTTGGGACTAACCTACAATGAGCAGTTCTTC
CDR3: CASSLGLTYNEQFF
D: NA
V: TRBV5-1
size: few
J: TRBJ2-1

DNA: TGTGCCAGCAGTTCCGCAGGGGTCACAGATACGCAGTATTTT
CDR3: CASSSAGVTDTQYF
D: NA
V: TRBV27
size: NA
J: TRBJ2-3

DNA: TGTGCCAGCAGTTTAGGGTGGGACCTTGATACGCAGTATTTT
CDR3: CASSLGWDLDTQYF
D: NA
V: TRBV27
size: NA
J: TRBJ2-3

DNA: TGTGCCAGCAGAACCGGGACAGGGGTCTACGAGCAGTACTTC
CDR3: CASRTGTGVYEQYF
D: TRBD1
V: TRBV2
size: NA
J: TRBJ2-7

DNA: TGTGCCAGTATCGGTAAGGGAAATCAGCCCCAGCATTTT
CDR3: CASIGKGNQPQHF
D: NA
V: TRBV19
size: NA
J: TRBJ1-5

DNA: TGTGCCAGCAGTCCCCCCCGGGTAGGGAGGGACGAGCAGTACTTC
CDR3: CASSPPRVGRDEQYF
D: TRBD2
V: TRBV7-9
size: many
J: TRBJ2-7

DNA: TGCAGTGCAAGAAGCGGGTCTACTACCTACGAGCAGTACTTC
CDR3: CSARSGSTTYEQYF
D: NA
V: TRBV20-1
size: NA
J: TRBJ2-7

DNA: TGTGCCACCAGTGATCCGCTGACGTCCTACGAGCAGTACTTC
CDR3: CATSDPLTSYEQYF
D: NA
V: TRBV24-1
size: NA
J: TRBJ2-7

DNA: TGTGCCAGCAGTGGACAGATTAGCACAGATACGCAGTATTTT
CDR3: CASSGQISTDTQYF
D: NA
V: TRBV9
size: few
J: TRBJ2-3

DNA: TGTGCCAGCAGGGCCGGGACAGGGGCCTTCTATGGCTACACCTTC
CDR3: CASRAGTGAFYGYTF
D: TRBD1
V: TRBV6-1
size: NA
J: TRBJ1-2

DNA: TGTGCCAGCAGTTACGGGGCTATGGGTGAGAACACCGGGGAGCTGTTTTTT
CDR3: CASSYGAMGENTGELFF
D: NA
V: TRBV6-6
size: many
J: TRBJ2-2

DNA: TGTGCCAGTAGTATAGTCAGTAACAATGAGCAGTTCTTC
CDR3: CASSIVSNNEQFF
D: NA
V: TRBV19
size: NA
J: TRBJ2-1

DNA: TGTGCCAGCAGCCCTTCGTGGGGCTCCGGGGAAGCTTTCTTT
CDR3: CASSPSWGSGEAFF
D: NA
V: TRBV7-3
size: NA
J: TRBJ1-1

DNA: TGTGCCAGCTCACCGATGGGACAGGGACGCAATGAGCAGTTCTTC
CDR3: CASSPMGQGRNEQFF
D: TRBD1
V: TRBV18
size: few
J: TRBJ2-1

DNA: TGTGCCAGCACCCGCTTGGGGTCCTACGAGCAGTACTTC
CDR3: CASTRLGSYEQYF
D: NA
V: TRBV25-1
size: many
J: TRBJ2-7

DNA: TGCAGTGCTTTCAGGGCTCGCCCCTACAATGAGCAGTTCTTC
CDR3: CSAFRARPYNEQFF
D: NA
V: TRBV20-1
size: NA
J: TRBJ2-1

DNA: TGCAGTGCTAGATCACGGACAGGCAAATACAATGAGCAGTTCTTC
CDR3: CSARSRTGKYNEQFF
D: TRBD1
V: TRBV20-1
size: NA
J: TRBJ2-1

DNA: TGTGCCAGCAGTGAAGGACAGGGGGTAAAAAATGAGCAGTTCTTC
CDR3: CASSEGQGVKNEQFF
D: TRBD1
V: TRBV2
size: many
J: TRBJ2-1

DNA: TGTGCCAGTAGTCCGAGCGGGGGGGGTTCCTACGAGCAGTACTTC
CDR3: CASSPSGGGSYEQYF
D: TRBD2
V: TRBV19
size: NA
J: TRBJ2-7

DNA: TGCAGCGTTGTTCCCGGGACAGGGGTAGGTCAGCCCCAGCATTTT
CDR3: CSVVPGTGVGQPQHF
D: TRBD1
V: TRBV29-1
size: few
J: TRBJ1-5

DNA: TGTGCCAGCAGCGTAGCAAGAGCGACAGATACGCAGTATTTT
CDR3: CASSVARATDTQYF
D: NA
V: TRBV9
size: NA
J: TRBJ2-3

DNA: TGTGCCAGCAGCGTACGGACAGGAGAAGAGACCCAGTACTTC
CDR3: CASSVRTGEETQYF
D: TRBD1
V: TRBV7-9
size: few
J: TRBJ2-5

DNA: TGTGCCACCAGCAGAGTCGGCAGGGGGCCTAGCATTCAGTACTTC
CDR3: CATSRVGRGPSIQYF
D: TRBD1
V: TRBV15
size: few
J: TRBJ2-4

DNA: TGTGCCAGCAGCGCCTCGGGACAGGGGATGAATGAGCAGTTCTTC
CDR3: CASSASGQGMNEQFF
D: TRBD1
V: TRBV7-3
size: NA
J: TRBJ2-1

DNA: TGTGCCACCAAATGGGGCTCGGAGACCCAGTACTTC
CDR3: CATKWGSETQYF
D: NA
V: TRBV24-1
size: many
J: TRBJ2-5

DNA: TGCGCCAGCAGCTTAGGGGTGGGACCCTACGAGCAGTACTTC
CDR3: CASSLGVGPYEQYF
D: NA
V: TRBV5-1
size: NA
J: TRBJ2-7

DNA: TGTGCCAGCAGTTTGGGGAGGACCTACAATGAGCAGTTCTTC
CDR3: CASSLGRTYNEQFF
D: NA
V: TRBV27
size: once
J: TRBJ2-1

DNA: TGTGCCAGCTCCCATGGCGGTTTAAGGGGCAATGAGCAGTTCTTC
CDR3: CASSHGGLRGNEQFF
D: NA
V: TRBV4-2
size: NA
J: TRBJ2-1

DNA: TGTGCCAGCAGCGTAGCGGGGACAGGGGCTAGCACAGATACGCAGTATTTT
CDR3: CASSVAGTGASTDTQYF
D: TRBD1
V: TRBV9
size: NA
J: TRBJ2-3

DNA: TGCAGTGCTAGAGATCAGGGGAAGGCGGCCTACGAGCAGTACTTC
CDR3: CSARDQGKAAYEQYF
D: NA
V: TRBV20-1
size: few
J: TRBJ2-7

DNA: TGTGCCAGCAGCTCCGGGACAGGGAACACCGGGGAGCTGTTTTTT
CDR3: CASSSGTGNTGELFF
D: TRBD1
V: TRBV7-9
size: many
J: TRBJ2-2

DNA: TGTGCCACCAGTGATTCCGGGGGCATACAGCCCCAGCATTTT
CDR3: CATSDSGGIQPQHF
D: NA
V: TRBV24-1
size: few
J: TRBJ1-5

DNA: TGTGCCAGCAGTGTGTCCTATAATTCACCCCTCCACTTT
CDR3: CASSVSYNSPLHF
D: NA
V: TRBV28
size: NA
J: TRBJ1-6

DNA: TGCAGCATTGCCCAGGGGGCAAACGAGCAGTACTTC
CDR3: CSIAQGANEQYF
D: TRBD1
V: TRBV29-1
size: many
J: TRBJ2-7

DNA: TGTGCCAGTAGTAAAAGGGTGGGTTCGCAATACAATGAGCAGTTCTTC
CDR3: CASSKRVGSQYNEQFF
D: NA
V: TRBV19
size: NA
J: TRBJ2-1

DNA: TGTGCCAGCAGCTTAGATAGCGGGATCCCCTACGAGCAGTACTTC
CDR3: CASSLDSGIPYEQYF
D: TRBD2
V: TRBV11-2
size: few
J: TRBJ2-7

DNA: TGTGCCAGCAGTCTCTATTTCTCCTATAATTCACCCCTCCACTTT
CDR3: CASSLYFSYNSPLHF
D: NA
V: TRBV28
size: many
J: TRBJ1-6

DNA: TGTGCCAGCGGCACGGACCCAGGGGCCGAGACCCAGTACTTC
CDR3: CASGTDPGAETQYF
D: NA
V: TRBV7-3
size: NA
J: TRBJ2-5

DNA: TGTGCCAGCAGCTTGGCGGGACGATTCTACGTGCAGTACTTC
CDR3: CASSLAGRFYVQYF
D: NA
V: TRBV5-6
size: NA
J: TRBJ2-7

DNA: TGTGCCAGCAGTTTAGGGGGACAGAGAAATCTTGGCTACACCTTC
CDR3: CASSLGGQRNLGYTF
D: TRBD1
V: TRBV12-3/TRBV12-4
size: few
J: TRBJ1-2

DNA: TGTGCCAGCAGCCAGCAGACAGGGAACGAGCAGTACTTC
CDR3: CASSQQTGNEQYF
D: TRBD1
V: TRBV11-2
size: NA
J: TRBJ2-7

DNA: TGTGCCAGCAGCTTGGGACTAGCGCTGTACAATGAGCAGTTCTTC
CDR3: CASSLGLALYNEQFF
D: TRBD2
V: TRBV5-6
size: many
J: TRBJ2-1

DNA: TGTGCCATGGAGAAGGGGGAGATCGGGGAGCTGTTTTTT
CDR3: CAMEKGEIGELFF
D: NA
V: TRBV25-1
size: few
J: TRBJ2-2

DNA: TGCGCCAGCAGCCCCCGTAGTGGCGGGGGGGCCACAGATACGCAGTATTTT
CDR3: CASSPRSGGGATDTQYF
D: TRBD2
V: TRBV4-1
size: many
J: TRBJ2-3

DNA: TGCAGTGCTAGAGATACGGCGTCCGGGACCGTTGTAGCGGCGTACACAGATACGCAGTATTTT
CDR3: CSARDTASGTVVAAYTDTQYF
D: NA
V: TRBV20-1
size: many
J: TRBJ2-3

DNA: TGTGCCAGCAGCCAACGGAATTTAACAAATATGAACACTGAAGCTTTCTTT
CDR3: CASSQRNLTNMNTEAFF
D: NA
V: TRBV14
size: NA
J: TRBJ1-1

DNA: TGTGCCAGCGCTTCCGGGCCGGAAGAGACCCAGTACTTC
CDR3: CASASGPEETQYF
D: NA
V: TRBV6-1
size: once
J: TRBJ2-5

DNA: TGTGCCAGCAGCTCTGGACATGACGAGCAGTACTTC
CDR3: CASSSGHDEQYF
D: NA
V: TRBV7-9
size: many
J: TRBJ2-7